The rows below give T cell receptor beta chains drawn from one sample of a study of blood T cell repertoires in COVID-19. This table comes from immunoSEQ multiplex PCR, and its TCRdb copy is limited to in-frame clones, with some not included. The sample includes over 300,000 clones, about 90% seen only once; the top ten take under 7.5%. Sequenced: peripheral blood. Receptor source: a man aged 18 to 29 who had recovered from COVID-19. The CDR3 runs from the conserved cysteine through the conserved F or W. A D gene is named only where the DNA matches it firmly. A row's size may be missing; if present it is once, few, many or a size class.

TRBJ1-1	-	TRBV19	TRBD1	TGTGCCAGTAGTATAGATGACAGGGGAAGCACTGAAGCTTTCTTT	CASSIDDRGSTEAFF
TRBJ1-2	-	TRBV29-1	-	TGCAGCGTTGAAGGGAGAAACTATGGCTACACCTTC	CSVEGRNYGYTF
TRBJ2-7	-	TRBV25-1	TRBD2	TGTGCCAGTCGCACTAGCGGGGGTTTCTACGAGCAGTACTTC	CASRTSGGFYEQYF
TRBJ2-3	-	TRBV12-3/TRBV12-4	-	TGTGCCAGCAGTTTTAGCCTGGCGCAGTATTTT	CASSFSLAQYF
TRBJ2-1	-	TRBV6-6	-	TGTGCCGCCGCCTCGCCGGTGCAGTTCTTC	CAAASPVQFF
TRBJ2-7	-	TRBV6-2/TRBV6-3	TRBD1	TGTGCCAGCAGTAGGCCAGGGGGCCGCGTCCTCGAGCAGTACTTC	CASSRPGGRVLEQYF
TRBJ2-2	-	TRBV4-1	-	TGCGCCAGCAGCCAACGAAGAGGGGGGGAGCTGTTTTTT	CASSQRRGGELFF
TRBJ1-5	-	TRBV3-1/TRBV3-2	TRBD1	TGTGCCAGCAGCCAAGGGACAGGGAGAAATCAGCCCCAGCATTTT	CASSQGTGRNQPQHF
TRBJ2-5	-	TRBV5-1	TRBD2	TGCGCCAGCCGGTCGGGCGTAGCGGGAGGGCAAGAGACCCAGTACTTC	CASRSGVAGGQETQYF
TRBJ2-5	-	TRBV19	TRBD2	TGTGCCAGTAGTAGGGTCCGGGGACTAGCGGCACAAGAGACCCAGTACTTC	CASSRVRGLAAQETQYF
TRBJ1-6	-	TRBV4-1	-	TGCGCCAGCAGCCAATTTGGGCAGTATAATTCACCCCTCCACTTT	CASSQFGQYNSPLHF
TRBJ1-3	-	TRBV19	-	TGTGCCAGATTAATCCCAGTGTACTCTGGAAACACCATATATTTT	CARLIPVYSGNTIYF
TRBJ2-1	-	TRBV4-1	TRBD2	TGCGCCAGCAGCCGGGGGACTAGCGGGGATGAGCAGTTCTTC	CASSRGTSGDEQFF
TRBJ1-3	-	TRBV6-5	-	TGTGCCAGCAGTTACTCCCCACCTAACTCTGGAAACACCATATATTTT	CASSYSPPNSGNTIYF
TRBJ1-2	-	TRBV5-6	-	TGTGCCAGCAGCTTAGTACAGGGAGGGCATGGCTACACCTTC	CASSLVQGGHGYTF
TRBJ1-3	-	TRBV18	TRBD1	TGTGCCAGCTCACCACTAACAGGGGAAACTGGAAACACCATATATTTT	CASSPLTGETGNTIYF
TRBJ1-1	few	TRBV7-9	-	TGTGCCAGCAGCTTAGGGGCAAACACTGAAGCTTTCTTT	CASSLGANTEAFF
TRBJ1-6	-	TRBV11-1	TRBD1	TGTGCCAGCAGCTTACTCCGGACAGGGGCTCGATCACCCCTCCACTTT	CASSLLRTGARSPLHF
TRBJ1-3	few	TRBV5-1	-	TGCGCCAGCAGCCCCGCTAGTGCCAACTCTGGAAACACCATATATTTT	CASSPASANSGNTIYF
TRBJ2-7	-	TRBV19	-	TGTGCCAGTACGAACAGATACGAGCAGTACTTC	CASTNRYEQYF
TRBJ2-1	once	TRBV7-9	-	TGTGCCAGCAGCTCCGGGAGCGGCTTTGTGGGGAATGAGCAGTTCTTC	CASSSGSGFVGNEQFF
TRBJ2-1	-	TRBV2	-	TGTGCCAGCACCTGGTCGGGGGACAATGAGCAGTTCTTC	CASTWSGDNEQFF